The source of this TCR beta chain is a study of CD8 T cells in Susac syndrome. When the RNA was reverse transcribed, random hexamers were used with an input of about 0.45 to 1 ug. MiXCR, applied by TCRdb to the immunoSEQ multiplex PCR reads, yields one record per CDR3 protein. Of 120,000 or so distinct CDR3 sequences in the sample, 85% to 95% were seen once. With respect to this clonotype: Its antigen is not identified.

Those who served as multiple sclerosis controls were treatment-naive patients with stable or active relapsing-remitting disease. Study-level findings and limits: The study recognized that the number of individuals in its TCR sequencing and HLA analysis was relatively small.

Trimming took 4 bases from V and 4 from J, leaving 10 bases between them. The CDR3 consists of 13 residues. Germline V gene data show CDR1 as MDHEN and CDR2 as SYDVKM. The chain carries TRBV28 and TRBJ1-2; possibly TRBD1 for D (5 bases). Material for sequencing was CD4+ T cells from PBMCs. This clonotype was sampled from a human donor with multiple sclerosis. The CDR3 is CASSSGDVYGYTF. DNA of the CDR3: TGTGCCAGCAGTTCTGGGGACGTCTATGGCTACACCTTC.